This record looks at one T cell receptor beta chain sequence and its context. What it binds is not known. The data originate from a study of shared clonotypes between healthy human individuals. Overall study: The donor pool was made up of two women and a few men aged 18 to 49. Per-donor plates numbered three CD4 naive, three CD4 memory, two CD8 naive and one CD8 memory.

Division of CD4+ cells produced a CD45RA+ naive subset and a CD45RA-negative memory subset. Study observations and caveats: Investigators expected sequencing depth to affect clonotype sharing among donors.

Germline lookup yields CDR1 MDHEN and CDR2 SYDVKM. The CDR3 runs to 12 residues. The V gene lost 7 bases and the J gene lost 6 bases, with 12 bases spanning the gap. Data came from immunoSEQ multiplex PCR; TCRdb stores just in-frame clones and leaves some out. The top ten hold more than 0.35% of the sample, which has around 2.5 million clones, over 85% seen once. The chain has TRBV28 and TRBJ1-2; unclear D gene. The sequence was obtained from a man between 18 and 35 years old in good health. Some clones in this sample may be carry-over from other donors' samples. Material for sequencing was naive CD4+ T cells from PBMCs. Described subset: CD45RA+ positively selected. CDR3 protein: CASISGSHGYTF. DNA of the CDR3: TGTGCCAGCATCTCAGGAAGCCATGGCTACACCTTC.